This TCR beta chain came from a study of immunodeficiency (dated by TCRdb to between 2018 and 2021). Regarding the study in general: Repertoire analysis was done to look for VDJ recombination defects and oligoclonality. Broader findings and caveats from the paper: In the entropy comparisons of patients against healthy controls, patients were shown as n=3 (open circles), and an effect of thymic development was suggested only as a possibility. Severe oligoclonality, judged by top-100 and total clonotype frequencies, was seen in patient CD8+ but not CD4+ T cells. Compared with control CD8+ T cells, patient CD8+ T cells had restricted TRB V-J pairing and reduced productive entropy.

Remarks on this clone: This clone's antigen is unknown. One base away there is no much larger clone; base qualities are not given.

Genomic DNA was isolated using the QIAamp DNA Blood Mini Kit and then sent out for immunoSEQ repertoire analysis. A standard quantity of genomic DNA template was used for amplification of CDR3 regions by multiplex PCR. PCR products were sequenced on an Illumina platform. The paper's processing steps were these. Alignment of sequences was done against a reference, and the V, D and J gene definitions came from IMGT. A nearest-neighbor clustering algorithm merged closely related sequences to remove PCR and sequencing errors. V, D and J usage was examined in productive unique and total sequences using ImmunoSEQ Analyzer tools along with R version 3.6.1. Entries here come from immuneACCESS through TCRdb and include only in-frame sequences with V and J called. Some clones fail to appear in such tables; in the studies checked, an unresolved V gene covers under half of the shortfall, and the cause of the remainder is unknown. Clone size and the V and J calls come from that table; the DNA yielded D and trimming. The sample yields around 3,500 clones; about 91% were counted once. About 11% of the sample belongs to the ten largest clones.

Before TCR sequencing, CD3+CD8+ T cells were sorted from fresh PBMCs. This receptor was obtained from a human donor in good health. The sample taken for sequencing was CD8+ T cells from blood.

The DNA is as follows: TGTGCCAGCAAAACCCGGGACGGCGGGACCGGGGAGCTGTTTTTT. The encoded protein is CASKTRDGGTGELFF. The chain couples TRBV5-6 to TRBJ2-2; the D gene may be TRBD1 or TRBD2, since each aligns over 5 bases. The germline V gene encodes CDR1 SGHDT and CDR2 YYEEEE. Reading from cysteine to phenylalanine, the CDR3 counts 15 amino acids. Only the CDR3 part of the read is kept: 45 bases, read in frame from the first base. V sheds 6 bases and J sheds 5 bases, leaving 17 bases between their ends.